The 17 T cell receptor beta chains below were found in one sample sequenced in a study of post-analysis software for immune sequencing data. Study outcomes and limitations: Five or six TRBV segments appeared more often in patients than in controls, and TRBV5-6, TRBV5-1 and TRBV20-1 were among these.

These receptors' antigens are unknown. The TCR beta cDNA libraries contained unique molecular identifiers. TCRdb processed the PCR reads anew with MiXCR; each CDR3 protein has one entry. The sample lists about 540,000 distinct CDR3 sequences, approximately 31% occurring once. Input material: blood. These receptors were obtained from a girl younger than 18 with multiple sclerosis.

This clonotype was seen a handful of times. This chain links TRBV12-3 or TRBV12-4 with TRBJ2-1; either TRBD1 or TRBD2 may fit D (6 bases each). There are 14 residues in the CDR3. V was cut by 8 bases and J by 2 bases, with 13 bases left in between. Here the CDR3 DNA reads TGTGCCAGCGGGCCTAGGGGGGCCTACAATGAGCAGTTCTTC. It encodes CASGPRGAYNEQFF.

Ten or more counts support this clonotype. The rearrangement links TRBV10-3 to TRBJ2-5, with D uncertain. The CDR3 loop spans 14 amino acids. Trimming left V 0 bases short and J 1 base short, with 6 bases between. The germline V gene has CDR1 ENHRY and CDR2 SYGVKD. The DNA of the CDR3 is TGTGCCATCAGTGAGTCGCGAGTCCAAGAGACCCAGTACTTC. Translating it yields CAISESRVQETQYF.

J is TRBJ1-4 and V is TRBV29-1; D call uncertain. This CDR3 is built from 14 residues. Germline CDR1 and CDR2: SQVTM and ANQGSEA. V shed 0 bases and J shed 7 bases, with 12 bases lying between them. The CDR3 coding sequence is TGCAGCGTTGAAGAATATAGGGTTGGTGAAAAACTGTTTTTT. Translation gives CSVEEYRVGEKLFF.

This chain links TRBV7-9 with TRBJ2-5; 7 bases line up with TRBD2. The CDR3 runs to 15 residues. Germline CDR1 and CDR2: SEHNR and FQNEAQ (reference sequence). The trim removed 3 bases at V and 3 bases at J, leaving 7 bases unmatched. CDR3 DNA sequence: TGTGCCAGCAGCTTCCCCGGGACTAATGAAGAGACCCAGTACTTC. This gives the protein CASSFPGTNEETQYF.

This clonotype was seen a handful of times. The chain links TRBV12-3 or TRBV12-4 to TRBJ1-5; the match to TRBD1 covers 8 bases. The CDR3 runs to 17 residues. Trimming cost V 6 bases and J 0 bases; bases outside gene matches: 10. The CDR3 DNA is TGTGCCAGCAGCCCCGGCGGGACAGGCGCTAGCAATCAGCCCCAGCATTTT. Translation gives CASSPGGTGASNQPQHF.

The chain has TRBV5-1 and TRBJ1-4, with D possibly matching TRBD1 (5 bases). The CDR3 runs 14 residues. Trimming left V 2 bases short and J 4 bases short, with 9 bases between. Germline V gene lookup returns CDR1 SGHRS and CDR2 YFSETQ. CDR3 in amino acids: CASSFQGLNEKLFF. CDR3 coding DNA: TGCGCCAGCAGCTTCCAGGGTCTTAATGAAAAACTGTTTTTT.

The chain uses TRBV18 and TRBJ2-7; possible D gene TRBD1, 6 bases. This CDR3 contains 16 residues. Germline CDR1 KGHSH, CDR2 LQKENI. The V end lost 3 bases, the J end lost 6 bases, and 21 bases lay between the germline ends. The CDR3 is CASSPTTGRPNFEQYF. CDR3 nucleotides: TGTGCCAGCTCACCCACGACAGGCCGGCCCAACTTCGAGCAGTACTTC.

This clonotype turned up a few times. The V call is TRBV5-1, the J call TRBJ2-1; 10 bases align to TRBD2. With V trimmed by 0 bases and J by 0 bases, 3 bases remained unmatched. Per the germline V gene, CDR1 is SGHRS and CDR2 is YFSETQ. This CDR3 has 17 residues. CDR3 residues: CASSLVSSGGSYNEQFF. The CDR3 DNA sequence: TGCGCCAGCAGCTTGGTGTCTAGCGGGGGCTCCTACAATGAGCAGTTCTTC. The full variable domain, its missing parts supplied by reference TRBV5-1 and TRBJ2-1, is KAGVTQTPRYLIKTRGQQVTLSCSPISGHRSVSWYQQTPGQGLQFLFEYFSETQRNKGNFPGRFSGRQFSNSRSEMNVSTLELGDSALYLCASSLVSSGGSYNEQFFGPGTRLTVL.

The V gene is TRBV20-1, the J gene TRBJ2-2; 13 positions match TRBD2. V lost 6 bases to trimming and J lost 4 bases; unmatched junction nucleotides: 5. The V gene's germline CDR1 is DFQATT and CDR2 SNEGSKA (reference sequence). CDR3 length equals 15 residues. The CDR3 loop is CSARLAGGGTGELFF. The CDR3 nucleotides read TGCAGTGCAAGACTAGCGGGGGGTGGCACCGGGGAGCTGTTTTTT.

In this sample, this clonotype turned up many times. The chain is built from TRBV5-6 and TRBJ2-5, with unresolved D. CDR3 length: 13 amino acids. The ends were cut back, 1 base at V and 1 base at J, with 5 bases in the middle. Germline values: CDR1 SGHDT, CDR2 YYEEEE. CDR3 sequence reads: CASSLTSQETQYF. Written as DNA, the CDR3 is TGTGCCAGCAGCTTGACATCCCAAGAGACCCAGTACTTC. Full variable domain (missing parts from reference TRBV5-6 and TRBJ2-5): DAGVTQSPTHLIKTRGQQVTLRCSPKSGHDTVSWYQQALGQGPQFIFQYYEEEERQRGNFPDRFSGHQFPNYSSELNVNALLLGDSALYLCASSLTSQETQYFGPGTRLLVL.

V and J are TRBV27 and TRBJ2-7, with D unclear. V gave up 7 bases and J gave up 0 bases, with 10 bases separating them. Germline lookup yields CDR1 MNHEY and CDR2 SMNVEV (reference sequence). This CDR3 is built from 13 residues. CDR3: CASKSYSSYEQYF. CDR3 in DNA: TGTGCCAGCAAATCGTATAGCTCCTACGAGCAGTACTTC.

V is TRBV5-8 and J is TRBJ2-1, with TRBD2 identical over 9 bases. This CDR3 has 12 residues. Germline V gene lookup returns CDR1 SGHTS and CDR2 YDEGEE. V trimming: 3 bases; J trimming: 11 bases; junction bases outside the gene matches: 3. The CDR3 sequence: CASSSLAGKQFF. The CDR3 DNA reads TGTGCCAGCAGCTCCCTAGCGGGGAAGCAGTTCTTC.

This clonotype was observed a handful of times. V usage is TRBV6-1 and J usage is TRBJ1-2; D remains ambiguous. The ends were cut back, 3 bases at V and 8 bases at J, with 13 bases in the middle. The CDR3 totals 13 residues. CDR1 is MNHNS, CDR2 SASEGT, per germline. The CDR3 DNA reads TGTGCCAGCAGTGAGGTCGGAGGGATCGGCTACACCTTC. It specifies CASSEVGGIGYTF.

This clonotype was counted between two and nine times. The CDR3 sequence is CASSLMARYQETQYF. The CDR3 DNA sequence: TGTGCCAGCAGCTTGATGGCGCGGTACCAAGAGACCCAGTACTTC. The rearrangement joins TRBV11-2 to TRBJ2-5; D is undetermined. The length of the CDR3 is 15 residues. V lost 3 bases, J lost 0 bases, and 11 bases lay in between. Germline V gene sequence: CDR1 SGHAT, CDR2 FQNNGV.

The rearrangement joins TRBV20-1 to TRBJ1-1; 7 bases line up with TRBD1. V lost 4 bases, J lost 4 bases, and 3 bases stayed unmatched. CDR3 size: 12 residues. Germline-derived CDR1 and CDR2 are DFQATT and SNEGSKA (reference sequence). The CDR3 here is CSAMRTGTEAFF. The CDR3 bases are TGCAGTGCTATGAGGACAGGCACTGAAGCTTTCTTT.

This clonotype was counted ten times or more. The gene calls are TRBV5-1 and TRBJ2-5, with D unresolved. Deletions cut 0 bases from V and 0 bases from J, with 12 bases between. Per germline, CDR1 SGHRS and CDR2 YFSETQ. The CDR3 is made up of 16 amino acids. The CDR3 DNA reads as TGCGCCAGCAGCTTGGATCCGGTTACCAACCAAGAGACCCAGTACTTC. It yields the protein CASSLDPVTNQETQYF.

J is TRBJ1-1 and V is TRBV11-2, with 10 bases aligning to TRBD1. J gave up 5 bases and V 3 bases, and 6 bases lay outside the gene matches. The CDR3 runs to 15 residues. Germline V gene lookup returns CDR1 SGHAT and CDR2 FQNNGV. CDR3 sequence: CASSFGTGDWTEAFF. CDR3 nucleotides: TGTGCCAGCAGCTTCGGGACAGGGGATTGGACTGAAGCTTTCTTT.